The clone carrying this T cell receptor beta chain was recorded once. TCRdb's table, derived via immunoSEQ multiplex PCR, lists solely in-frame clones and lacks some. The table shows roughly 210,000 clones, with around 84% occurring only once. The sample belongs to a study of blood T cell repertoires in COVID-19. Study information: Spain, Italy and the United States supplied samples that represented acute and convalescent COVID-19. PBMCs, B-cell-depleted T cells, or T cells provided the cDNA or gDNA that made up the material.

The junction had 4 bases not matched to a gene; V was cut back by 1 base and J by 0 bases. Germline V gives CDR1 LGHDT, CDR2 YNNKEL (reference sequence). The CDR3 contains 16 residues. This TCR was recovered from a woman older than 75 with COVID-19, enrolled during active disease. The material sequenced was peripheral blood. The rearrangement links TRBV3-1 (or the pseudogene TRBV3-2) to TRBJ2-7, with 9 positions matching TRBD2. CDR3 nucleotide sequence: TGTGCCAGCAGCCAAGGCCTAGCGGGGATCTCCTACGAGCAGTACTTC. Translation gives CASSQGLAGISYEQYF.